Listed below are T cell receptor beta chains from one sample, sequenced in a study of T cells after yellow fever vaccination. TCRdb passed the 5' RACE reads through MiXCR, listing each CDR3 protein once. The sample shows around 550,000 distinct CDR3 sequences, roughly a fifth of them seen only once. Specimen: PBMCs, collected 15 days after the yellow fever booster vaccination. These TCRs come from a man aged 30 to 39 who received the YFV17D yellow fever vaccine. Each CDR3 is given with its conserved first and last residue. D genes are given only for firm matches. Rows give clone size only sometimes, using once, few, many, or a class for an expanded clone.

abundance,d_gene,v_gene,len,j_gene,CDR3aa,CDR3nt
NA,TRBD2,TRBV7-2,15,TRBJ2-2,CATGRGTSNSGELFF,TGTGCCACCGGGAGGGGGACGAGTAATTCCGGGGAGCTGTTTTTT
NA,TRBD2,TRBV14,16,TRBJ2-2,CASSPRAGGPTGELFF,TGTGCCAGCAGCCCTAGAGCGGGAGGGCCGACCGGGGAGCTGTTTTTT
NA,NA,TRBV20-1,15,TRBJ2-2,CSAYRADRNTGELFF,TGCAGTGCTTACAGGGCGGACAGGAACACCGGGGAGCTGTTTTTT
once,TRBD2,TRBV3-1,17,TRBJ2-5,CASSKQVLAGGQETQYF,TGTGCCAGCTCCAAGCAGGTCTTAGCGGGAGGCCAAGAGACCCAGTACTTC
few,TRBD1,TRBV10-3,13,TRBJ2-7,CAITPGQNYEQYF,TGTGCCATCACCCCGGGACAGAACTACGAGCAGTACTTC
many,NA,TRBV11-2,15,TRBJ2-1,CASSLGAGARNEQFF,TGTGCCAGCAGCTTAGGGGCCGGGGCCCGCAATGAGCAGTTCTTC
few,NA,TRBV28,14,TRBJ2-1,CASSRAVGAHEQFF,TGTGCCAGCAGTCGGGCAGTTGGGGCACATGAGCAGTTCTTC
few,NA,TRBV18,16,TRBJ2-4,CASSSTWMEAKNIQYF,TGTGCCAGCTCCTCAACTTGGATGGAAGCCAAAAACATTCAGTACTTC
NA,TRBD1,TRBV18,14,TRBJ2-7,CASSLRDRAGEQYF,TGTGCCAGCTCACTCCGGGACAGGGCGGGGGAGCAGTACTTC
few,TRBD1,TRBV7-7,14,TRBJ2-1,CASSPGTGFDEQFF,TGTGCTAGCAGCCCCGGGACAGGGTTCGATGAGCAGTTCTTC